This entry lists 27 T cell receptor beta chains sequenced from one sample in a study of OX40 agonist ivuxolimab in advanced cancers. Generated by immunoSEQ multiplex PCR, the TCRdb table keeps only in-frame clones and is missing some. The sample shows fewer than 25,000 clones, around 80% of them seen only once. Sequencing used CD4+ or CD8+ T cells sorted from blood, obtained in a trial of the OX40 agonist ivuxolimab. These receptor sequences come from an adult with an advanced solid tumor such as melanoma, head and neck, liver or kidney cancer.

The chain links TRBV5-1 to TRBJ2-5, with TRBD2 as a possible D gene (6 bases). Germline loops: CDR1 SGHRS, CDR2 YFSETQ. The V end lost 0 bases, the J end lost 0 bases, and 15 bases lay between the germline ends. This CDR3 region has 17 residues. The CDR3 DNA is TGCGCCAGCAGCTTGGCCGAGGTAGCGGCGTACCAAGAGACCCAGTACTTC. This encodes CASSLAEVAAYQETQYF. Combining the CDR3 with reference TRBV5-1 and TRBJ2-5 gives the whole variable domain KAGVTQTPRYLIKTRGQQVTLSCSPISGHRSVSWYQQTPGQGLQFLFEYFSETQRNKGNFPGRFSGRQFSNSRSEMNVSTLELGDSALYLCASSLAEVAAYQETQYFGPGTRLLVL.

This chain uses TRBV5-4 with TRBJ2-1; D remains ambiguous. Germline assignment: CDR1 SGHNT and CDR2 YYREEE (reference sequence). Trimming left V 4 bases short and J 5 bases short, with 10 bases between. The CDR3 contains 13 residues. CDR3 DNA sequence: TGTGCCAGCAGCCCCTCGCCCCACAATGAGCAGTTCTTC. It codes for CASSPSPHNEQFF. Together with reference TRBV5-4 and TRBJ2-1, the CDR3 gives the full variable domain: ETGVTQSPTHLIKTRGQQVTLRCSSQSGHNTVSWYQQALGQGPQFIFQYYREEENGRGNFPPRFSGLQFPNYSSELNVNALELDDSALYLCASSPSPHNEQFFGPGTRLTVL.

The chain employs TRBV6-4 and TRBJ2-2; 8 bases are shared with TRBD1. V shed 3 bases and J 3 bases; nucleotides not matched to a gene: 0. The V gene's germline CDR1 is MRHNA and CDR2 SNTAGT. The CDR3 spans 14 residues. The CDR3 nucleotides read TGTGCCAGCAGTGAGGGACAGGACACCGGGGAGCTGTTTTTT. It encodes CASSEGQDTGELFF.

This clone was seen only a few times. The rearrangement uses TRBV18 and TRBJ2-1, with 8 nucleotides matching TRBD1. V was clipped by 4 bases and J by 7 bases; unmatched bases: 9. Germline CDR1 reads KGHSH; CDR2 reads LQKENI. This CDR3 has 15 residues. In DNA form, the CDR3 reads TGTGCCAGCTCACTCCAGGGGGCATTAACGAATGAGCAGTTCTTC. Encoded protein: CASSLQGALTNEQFF.

This rearrangement joins TRBV6-1 to TRBJ2-5; the match to TRBD2 covers 7 bases. Germline lookup yields CDR1 MNHNS and CDR2 SASEGT. Losses at the gene ends were 4 bases for V and 3 bases for J; bases not matched to a gene: 11. The length of the CDR3 is 16 residues. CDR3 sequence: CASSAQGGFGKETQYF. The CDR3 coding sequence is TGTGCCAGCAGTGCGCAGGGAGGGTTTGGGAAAGAGACCCAGTACTTC.

V is TRBV10-3 and J is TRBJ2-7; D not certain. Germline assignment: CDR1 ENHRY and CDR2 SYGVKD. This CDR3 is 12 amino acids long. V lost 5 bases and J lost 1, with 6 bases in between. CDR3 residues: CAISPGSYEQYF. CDR3 nucleotides: TGTGCCATCAGTCCCGGATCCTACGAGCAGTACTTC.

The chain couples TRBV19 to TRBJ2-5, with D unresolved. The CDR3 spans 13 residues. V was trimmed by 1 base and J by 2 bases, leaving 5 bases between them. Germline CDR1 and CDR2: LNHDA and SQIVND (reference sequence). CDR3 amino acids: CASSIGLQETQYF. The CDR3 DNA reads as TGTGCCAGTAGTATAGGGCTTCAAGAGACCCAGTACTTC.

The chain carries TRBV6-5 and TRBJ1-1; the match to TRBD1 covers 8 bases. In germline, CDR1 is MNHEY, CDR2 SVGAGI. V lost 6 bases and J lost 1; bases outside the gene matches: 4. The CDR3 is made up of 14 amino acids. The CDR3: CASRRDRRNTEAFF. For the CDR3, the DNA is TGTGCCAGCAGACGGGACAGGAGGAACACTGAAGCTTTCTTT.

This clone was counted only a few times. CDR3 sequence (DNA): TGTGCCAGCAGACCCGAGCTGGGAAATTCACCCCTCCACTTT. This codes for CASRPELGNSPLHF. V gene TRBV7-9 combines with J gene TRBJ1-6; D remains unclear. Germline V gene lookup returns CDR1 SEHNR and CDR2 FQNEAQ (reference sequence). V lost 6 bases to trimming and J lost 7 bases, with 13 bases between them. The CDR3 covers 14 residues. Full variable domain (rest looked up from reference TRBV7-9 and TRBJ1-6): DTGVSQNPRHKITKRGQNVTFRCDPISEHNRLYWYRQTLGQGPEFLTYFQNEAQLEKSRLLSDRFSAERPKGSFSTLEIQRTEQGDSAMYLCASRPELGNSPLHFGNGTRLTVT.

The genes are TRBV4-1 and TRBJ2-5; D uncertain. In germline, CDR1 is MGHRA, CDR2 YSYEKL. This CDR3 has 13 residues. Trimming removed 5 bases from V and 1 base from J, with 8 bases in between. The CDR3 sequence: CASSFSGQETQYF. CDR3 nucleotide sequence: TGCGCCAGCAGCTTCTCAGGCCAAGAGACCCAGTACTTC.

The chain combines TRBV6-5 with TRBJ2-1, with a possible D match to TRBD1 (5 bases). The CDR3 covers 16 residues. Germline V CDR1 and CDR2: MNHEY, SVGAGI. V lost 2 bases to trimming and J lost 0 bases, with 11 bases between them. The CDR3 DNA follows: TGTGCCAGCAGTTACGGGGCAGGGAACTCCTACAATGAGCAGTTCTTC. It yields the protein CASSYGAGNSYNEQFF.

The chain employs TRBV30 and TRBJ2-7, with 10 bases lining up with TRBD2. The CDR3 is 15 amino acids. Losses at the gene ends were 2 bases for V and 6 bases for J; bases not matched to a gene: 10. CDR1 GTSNPN and CDR2 SVGIG come from the germline V gene (reference sequence). The CDR3 region is CAWSPKGLASSEQYF. In nucleotides, the CDR3 is TGTGCCTGGAGTCCTAAGGGACTAGCGAGTTCCGAGCAGTACTTC.

The chain employs TRBV7-2 and TRBJ2-2, with D hard to call. CDR1 is SGHTA and CDR2 is FQGNSA in the germline V gene. The CDR3 covers 17 residues. V was trimmed by 4 bases and J by 8 bases, leaving 23 bases between them. This CDR3 reads CASSSNKRRSTAGELFF. CDR3 DNA: TGTGCCAGCAGCTCGAATAAGCGAAGGTCAACAGCAGGGGAGCTGTTTTTT.

This sequence joins TRBV7-2 and TRBJ1-3, with D possibly being TRBD1 (6 bases). The CDR3 is 14 residues long. V gave up 6 bases and J gave up 2 bases, with 11 bases separating them. CDR1 is SGHTA and CDR2 is FQGNSA in the germline V gene. The DNA of the CDR3 is TGTGCCAGCAGATCAACAGGGACTGGAAACACCATATATTTT. This encodes CASRSTGTGNTIYF.

V is TRBV28 and J is TRBJ2-7, with no clear D. Trimming cost V 7 bases and J 0 bases, with 7 bases left between them. Germline CDR1 MDHEN, CDR2 SYDVKM. This CDR3 is built from 12 residues. In nucleotides, the CDR3 is TGTGCCAGCAACTCTAACTCCTACGAGCAGTACTTC. Its protein product is CASNSNSYEQYF.

This chain uses TRBV7-2 with TRBJ1-1, with a tentative D call TRBD1 (6 bases). Germline loops: CDR1 SGHTA, CDR2 FQGNSA. This CDR3 is built from 14 residues. Deletions cut 2 bases from V and 2 bases from J, with 9 bases between. The CDR3 sequence: CASSLNRENTEAFF. The CDR3 bases are TGTGCCAGCAGCTTAAACAGGGAAAACACTGAAGCTTTCTTT.

The chain has TRBV10-1 and TRBJ2-5; 12 bases map to TRBD2. The CDR3 covers 16 residues. CDR1 is WNHNN and CDR2 is SYGVQD in the germline V gene (reference sequence). Trimming removed 4 bases from V and 7 bases from J; junction bases left unmatched: 10. The CDR3 loop reads CASSGGLAGPPGTQYF. CDR3 coding DNA: TGCGCCAGCAGTGGAGGACTAGCGGGACCCCCGGGGACCCAGTACTTC.

J is TRBJ1-1 and V is TRBV30; a weak D match, TRBD1 (5 bases). The CDR3 length is 14 residues. The V end was cut by 4 bases, the J end by 9 bases, with 21 bases between. Germline V CDR1 and CDR2: GTSNPN, SVGIG (reference sequence). The CDR3 sequence: CAWTRQGVRDQAFF. CDR3 nucleotides: TGTGCCTGGACACGACAAGGGGTGCGTGACCAAGCTTTCTTT. Variable domain in full (rest from reference TRBV30 and TRBJ1-1): SQTIHQWPATLVQPVGSPLSLECTVEGTSNPNLYWYRQAAGRGLQLLFYSVGIGQISSEVPQNLSASRPQDRQFILSSKKLLLSDSGFYLCAWTRQGVRDQAFFGQGTRLTVV.

The rearrangement joins TRBV10-3 to TRBJ2-7, with D unresolved. The CDR3 spans 12 residues. Germline V lookup: CDR1 ENHRY, CDR2 SYGVKD. V lost 2 bases to trimming and J lost 1 base, with 3 bases between them. CDR3 bases: TGTGCCATCAGTGAGGCGTCCTACGAGCAGTACTTC. Translated, it gives CAISEASYEQYF.

This clone was seen just once. The chain couples TRBV7-2 to TRBJ2-5; D is perhaps TRBD1 or TRBD2 (5 bases each). Trimming took 1 base from V and 5 from J, leaving 8 bases between them. The CDR3 has 13 residues. Looked up from germline, CDR1 is SGHTA and CDR2 is FQGNSA. The CDR3 spells CASSLVGVETQYF. The CDR3 nucleotides read TGTGCCAGCAGCTTAGTGGGGGTGGAGACCCAGTACTTC.

V usage is TRBV5-1 and J usage is TRBJ2-5; perhaps TRBD1 as D (5 bases). The CDR3 contains 14 residues. From germline, CDR1 is SGHRS and CDR2 YFSETQ. Trimming removed 0 bases from V and 2 bases from J, with 8 bases in between. The CDR3 region is CASSLGQLQETQYF. The CDR3, as DNA: TGCGCCAGCAGCTTGGGACAGCTACAAGAGACCCAGTACTTC.

V is TRBV9 and J is TRBJ2-3; the D gene is possibly TRBD1 (5 bases). V was pared by 3 bases and J by 0 bases, with 14 bases between. Germline V gene data show CDR1 as SGDLS and CDR2 as YYNGEE. The CDR3 extends over 16 amino acids. CDR3 amino acids: CASSDQGVTSTDTQYF. For the CDR3, the DNA is TGTGCCAGCAGCGACCAAGGGGTGACTAGCACAGATACGCAGTATTTT.

The chain recombines TRBV11-3 with TRBJ2-7; TRBD1 agrees at 7 bases. Germline V gene data show CDR1 as SGHNT and CDR2 as YENEEA. V trimming: 4 bases; J trimming: 7 bases; junction bases outside the gene matches: 4. The CDR3 contains 12 residues. The CDR3 protein is CASSSGQLEQYF. For the CDR3, the DNA is TGTGCCAGCAGCTCGGGACAGTTGGAGCAGTACTTC.

The chain uses TRBV27 and TRBJ2-2, with 11 bases lining up with TRBD2. Germline V lookup: CDR1 MNHEY, CDR2 SMNVEV (reference sequence). J lost 3 bases, V lost 2 bases, and 11 bases had no gene match. The CDR3 loop spans 19 amino acids. In DNA form, the CDR3 reads TGTGCCAGCAGTTTAGAGGGCCCAGGACTAGCGGGTTACACCGGGGAGCTGTTTTTT. Protein product: CASSLEGPGLAGYTGELFF.

V and J are TRBV18 and TRBJ1-5; D is undetermined. Germline loops: CDR1 KGHSH, CDR2 LQKENI. The CDR3 consists of 14 residues. V lost 3 bases to trimming and J lost 0 bases, with 6 bases between them. Here the CDR3 DNA reads TGTGCCAGCTCACCCTATGATAGCAATCAGCCCCAGCATTTT. This gives the protein CASSPYDSNQPQHF.

The chain has TRBV6-1 and TRBJ1-3; D gene uncertain. This CDR3 contains 15 residues. Germline V gene data show CDR1 as MNHNS and CDR2 as SASEGT. V was cut by 8 bases and J by 0 bases, with 14 bases left in between. The CDR3 DNA sequence: TGTGCCAGCCACAGACGCTCTAGCTCTGGAAACACCATATATTTT. Amino acids: CASHRRSSSGNTIYF.

The CDR3, as DNA: TGCGCCAGCAGCCAAGTTATGGGTAATGAAAAACTGTTTTTT. Its translation: CASSQVMGNEKLFF. The chain is built from TRBV4-3 and TRBJ1-4; D remains ambiguous. V was shortened by 1 base and J by 4 bases, with 7 bases between the two germline ends. Germline V gene data show CDR1 as LGHNA and CDR2 as YSLEER. CDR3 length equals 14 residues.